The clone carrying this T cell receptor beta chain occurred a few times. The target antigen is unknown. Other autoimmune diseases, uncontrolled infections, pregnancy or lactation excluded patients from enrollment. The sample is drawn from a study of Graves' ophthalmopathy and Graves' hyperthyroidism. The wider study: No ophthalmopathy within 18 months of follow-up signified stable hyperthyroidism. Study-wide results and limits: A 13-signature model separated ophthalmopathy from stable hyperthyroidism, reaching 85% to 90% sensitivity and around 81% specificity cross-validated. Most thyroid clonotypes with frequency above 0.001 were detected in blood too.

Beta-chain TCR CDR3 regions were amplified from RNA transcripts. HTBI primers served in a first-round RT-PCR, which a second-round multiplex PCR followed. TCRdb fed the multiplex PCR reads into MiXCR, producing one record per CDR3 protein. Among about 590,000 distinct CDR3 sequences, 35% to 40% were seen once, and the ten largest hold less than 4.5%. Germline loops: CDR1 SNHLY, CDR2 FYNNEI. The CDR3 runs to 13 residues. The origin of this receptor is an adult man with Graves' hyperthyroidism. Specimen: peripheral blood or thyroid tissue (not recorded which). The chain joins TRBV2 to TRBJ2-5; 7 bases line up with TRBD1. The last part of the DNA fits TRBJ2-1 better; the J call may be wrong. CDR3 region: CASSDRQGGGQFF. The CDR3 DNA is TGTGCCAGCAGTGATCGACAGGGTGGTGGGCAGTTCTTC.